This T cell receptor (beta chain) emerged from a study of cytomegalovirus exposure and HLA in healthy donors. Study-level points and caveats: Sequencing likely produced, as an artifact, a cluster of highly shared sequence variants. TCR association rates varied by HLA locus in a later analysis, with DRB1 highest and HLA-C lowest.

Note on this clone: The antigen remains unidentified. Relative to the germline gene, one junction end is altered; a read error may explain this.

The PCR used 60 Vbeta and 13 Jbeta primers. TCRdb keeps only in-frame clones here, not all; method: immunoSEQ multiplex PCR. The sample lists more than 60,000 clones; 80% to 90% were seen once. The length of the CDR3 is 15 residues. Germline V CDR1 and CDR2: LNHDA, SQIVND (reference sequence). When sampled, the donors appeared nominally healthy, though they likely had unrecorded immune exposures. The V call is TRBV19, the J call TRBJ2-7, with 9 bases lining up with TRBD2. The clonotype originates from a man between 65 and 85 years old in good health and CMV-seropositive. Sequenced input: PBMCs. The CDR3 coding sequence is TGTGCCAGTTCCACCCTAGGGACTAGCTCCGACGAGCAGTACTTC. Residues: CASSTLGTSSDEQYF.